These T cell receptor beta chains were read from a single sample in a study of OX40 agonist ivuxolimab in advanced cancers. Sequencing was performed with immunoSEQ multiplex PCR; in TCRdb, only in-frame clones are kept and a portion is missing. Of around 76,000 clones in the sample, roughly 84% were seen once. Sequencing was performed on CD4+ or CD8+ T cells sorted from blood, taken in a trial of the OX40 agonist ivuxolimab. These receptors all come from an adult with an advanced solid tumor such as melanoma, head and neck, liver or kidney cancer. Both conserved end residues are part of each CDR3. The D gene is left open where the match is weak.

j_gene | v_gene | d_gene | CDR3aa
TRBJ2-3 | TRBV6-5 | . | CASRNAGTTDTQYF
TRBJ1-1 | TRBV7-2 | . | CASGPSGTEAFF
TRBJ2-1 | TRBV10-3 | . | CAISDSGPPTYNEQFF
TRBJ1-1 | TRBV27 | . | CASSFSLVGLSTEAFF
TRBJ1-4 | TRBV6-6 | TRBD1 | CASSRDRATNEKLFF
TRBJ1-5 | TRBV4-2 | . | CASSQDWGSSGNQPQHF
TRBJ1-1 | TRBV5-6 | TRBD1 | CASSRTGTENTEAFF
TRBJ1-2 | TRBV10-2 | . | CASSESGGRDYGYTF
TRBJ2-2 | TRBV2 | . | CASSEVRTGELFF
TRBJ2-2 | TRBV5-1 | . | CASSLAQGFAGELFF
TRBJ2-2 | TRBV7-6 | . | CASSLGLMGDTGELFF
TRBJ1-2 | TRBV6-5 | . | CASSPPHGGGGYTF
TRBJ1-2 | TRBV6-6 | . | CASSYPTDEGYGYTF
TRBJ1-5 | TRBV6-4 | TRBD1 | CASSEVGRGASQPQHF
TRBJ1-1 | TRBV6-5 | . | CASISGRNTEAFF
TRBJ1-3 | TRBV5-1 | . | CASSLAGTGNTIYF
TRBJ1-1 | TRBV11-1 | . | CASSSQGTRAEAFF
TRBJ2-1 | TRBV6-4 | TRBD1 | CASSPDRGSWEQFF
TRBJ2-7 | TRBV6-5 | TRBD2 | CASSYSLSSGGYEQYF
TRBJ1-2 | TRBV10-3 | . | CAISETGGGYGYTF
TRBJ2-5 | TRBV18 | . | CASSPYPSSTGETQYF
TRBJ2-2 | TRBV6-5 | . | CASSHRVAGELFF
TRBJ1-1 | TRBV18 | . | CASSPGYEGEAFF
TRBJ2-2 | TRBV5-4 | . | CASSLNEELFF
TRBJ1-2 | TRBV29-1 | . | CSVEVIGGRTGYTF
TRBJ1-1 | TRBV7-9 | . | CASSLDGARTEAFF
TRBJ2-3 | TRBV6-1 | TRBD1 | CAPKVGTGVQDTQYF
TRBJ1-3 | TRBV13 | . | CASSRQGNTIYF
TRBJ2-5 | TRBV5-4 | . | CASSLYSPPETQYF
TRBJ1-5 | TRBV7-6 | TRBD1 | CASSPGQGNSNQPQHF
TRBJ1-1 | TRBV7-2 | . | CASSLAPRGGLIEAFF
TRBJ2-3 | TRBV29-1 | . | CSVEGQNLADTQYF
TRBJ2-3 | TRBV10-3 | . | CAISETRDTWGTDTQYF
TRBJ1-1 | TRBV11-3 | . | CASSFLEGTEAFF
TRBJ1-4 | TRBV19 | . | CASSTGQTGEKLFF
TRBJ2-3 | TRBV7-2 | . | CASNRGGFADTQYF
TRBJ1-2 | TRBV6-6 | . | CASKEGLDYGYTF
TRBJ1-2 | TRBV6-6 | . | CASSYSIIPPERGYTF
TRBJ2-1 | TRBV11-3 | TRBD1 | CASSLEGGTGGENEQFF
TRBJ1-2 | TRBV29-1 | TRBD1 | CSVSEPTGAPPGYTF
TRBJ2-1 | TRBV10-1 | . | CASSEQVGSYNEQFF
TRBJ1-2 | TRBV20-1 | . | CSARRPGSYTF
TRBJ1-3 | TRBV5-1 | . | CASSLEQPSGNTIYF
TRBJ2-2 | TRBV4-3 | . | CASPLGVRREDGELFF
TRBJ1-2 | TRBV19 | . | CASSLEETAYGYTF
TRBJ2-1 | TRBV18 | TRBD2 | CASSPRLAGGRNEQFF
TRBJ1-5 | TRBV7-8 | . | CASSLRPRGPQHF
TRBJ1-2 | TRBV10-3 | . | CASSYAGLKTWGYGYTF
TRBJ2-7 | TRBV18 | . | CASSPTPARFGYEQYF
TRBJ1-1 | TRBV6-6 | TRBD1 | CASRDPGQGTSAFF